Following are 23 T cell receptor beta chains from one sample sequenced in a study of radiotherapy plus CTLA-4 blockade in lung cancer. Profiling relied on immunoSEQ multiplex PCR, and the TCRdb table lists in-frame clones only, not all of them. The table records approximately 47,000 clones, roughly 65% of them present only once. The sequencing used peripheral blood, collected from a patient treated with radiotherapy plus ipilimumab. The receptors were gathered from a human donor with non-small cell lung cancer who had a partial response to radiotherapy plus ipilimumab.

The chain combines TRBV4-1 with TRBJ2-7; 9 nucleotides align to TRBD2. With V trimmed by 4 bases and J by 3 bases, 7 bases remained unmatched. The CDR3 spans 15 residues. Germline lookup yields CDR1 MGHRA and CDR2 YSYEKL. CDR3 region: CASSLGTSRYYEQYF. The CDR3, as DNA: TGCGCCAGCAGCCTAGGGACTAGCAGATACTACGAGCAGTACTTC.

J is TRBJ2-5 and V is TRBV29-1, with 8 bases aligning to TRBD2. V lost 2 bases to trimming and J lost 0 bases; unmatched junction nucleotides: 11. This CDR3 is 17 amino acids long. The germline gives CDR1 SQVTM, CDR2 ANQGSEA. CDR3 sequence reads: CSVEWPAGALYQETQYF. The CDR3 DNA follows: TGCAGCGTTGAATGGCCAGCGGGAGCCTTGTACCAAGAGACCCAGTACTTC.

The chain is built from TRBV18 and TRBJ1-1, with D possibly being TRBD1 (6 bases). The CDR3 covers 14 residues. Trimming took 2 bases from V and 5 from J, leaving 12 bases between them. Per the germline V gene, CDR1 is KGHSH and CDR2 is LQKENI. The CDR3 spells CASSPAGVLTEAFF. The CDR3 DNA is TGTGCCAGCTCACCAGCAGGGGTTTTAACTGAAGCTTTCTTT. Combining the CDR3 with reference TRBV18 and TRBJ1-1 gives the whole variable domain NAGVMQNPRHLVRRRGQEARLRCSPMKGHSHVYWYRQLPEEGLKFMVYLQKENIIDESGMPKERFSAEFPKEGPSILRIQQVVRGDSAAYFCASSPAGVLTEAFFGQGTRLTVV.

This rearrangement joins TRBV19 to TRBJ1-1, with D uncertain. V was shortened by 8 bases and J by 5 bases, with 24 bases between the two germline ends. The CDR3 is 16 amino acids. Germline CDR1 is LNHDA and CDR2 is SQIVND (reference sequence). The CDR3 bases are TGTGCCAGTGGAGCACGCCGGGTATCTAACCCAACTGAAGCTTTCTTT. It translates to CASGARRVSNPTEAFF.

This chain's CDR3 is CASSFGRFYEQYF. CDR3 nucleotide sequence: TGTGCCAGCAGCTTCGGGAGATTCTACGAGCAGTACTTC. The chain uses TRBV7-9 and TRBJ2-7, with D possibly matching TRBD2 (6 bases). There are 13 residues in the CDR3. Germline V gene data show CDR1 as SEHNR and CDR2 as FQNEAQ (reference sequence). V lost 3 bases to trimming and J lost 3 bases, with 9 bases between them.

The chain has TRBV7-9 and TRBJ1-2, with 8 bases matching TRBD1. The CDR3 is 15 residues long. In germline, CDR1 is SEHNR, CDR2 FQNEAQ (reference sequence). V shed 4 bases and J 2 bases; nucleotides not matched to a gene: 6. The DNA for the CDR3 is TGTGCCAGCAGCTCTGGACAGGGCGACAACTATGGCTACACCTTC. This sequence encodes CASSSGQGDNYGYTF.

CDR3 sequence: CASSSPPGRETQYF. The CDR3 DNA sequence: TGTGCCAGCAGCTCCCCTCCGGGGAGGGAGACCCAGTACTTC. The V call is TRBV7-2, the J call TRBJ2-5, with D perhaps TRBD2 (6 bases). Germline-derived CDR1 and CDR2 are SGHTA and FQGNSA. The ends were cut back, 4 bases at V and 5 bases at J, with 14 bases in the middle. The CDR3 covers 14 residues.

J is TRBJ1-5 and V is TRBV2; TRBD1 matches at 10 bases. Germline lookup yields CDR1 SNHLY and CDR2 FYNNEI. This CDR3 contains 17 residues. V lost 5 bases to trimming and J lost 3 bases; unmatched junction nucleotides: 10. CDR3 amino acids: CASSTDRQGAHNQPQHF. The CDR3 region has the DNA TGTGCCAGCAGTACCGACCGACAGGGGGCCCACAATCAGCCCCAGCATTTT.

V and J are TRBV2 and TRBJ1-1; 7 positions agree with TRBD1. This CDR3 is 16 amino acids long. V trimming: 7 bases; J trimming: 0 bases; junction bases outside the gene matches: 11. The V gene's germline CDR1 is SNHLY and CDR2 FYNNEI. The CDR3 protein is CASTIPQGGLNTEAFF. The CDR3 nucleotides read TGTGCCAGCACCATCCCCCAGGGGGGTTTGAACACTGAAGCTTTCTTT.

The V and J genes are TRBV18 and TRBJ1-2; tentatively, D is TRBD1 (6 bases). In germline, CDR1 is KGHSH, CDR2 LQKENI. Between the trimmed V and J ends, which lost 7 bases and 2 bases, there was a span of 11 bases. The CDR3 totals 13 residues. The chain's CDR3 is CASWLDSNYGYTF. CDR3 coding DNA: TGTGCCAGCTGGTTGGACAGCAACTATGGCTACACCTTC.

This clone was seen just once. The V and J genes are TRBV30 and TRBJ2-3; D perhaps matches TRBD2 (7 bases). The CDR3 consists of 15 residues. The ends were cut back, 2 bases at V and 2 bases at J, with 14 bases in the middle. Germline V lookup: CDR1 GTSNPN, CDR2 SVGIG (reference sequence). The CDR3 DNA follows: TGTGCCTGGAGTCTCACGGGGGGCCTCACAGATACGCAGTATTTT. Translated, it gives CAWSLTGGLTDTQYF.

The chain uses TRBV6-5 and TRBJ2-2; weak D call: TRBD1 (6 bases). V was shortened by 7 bases and J by 0 bases, with 9 bases between the two germline ends. This CDR3 has 14 residues. Per germline, CDR1 MNHEY and CDR2 SVGAGI. The CDR3 loop is CASKGGTNTGELFF. Here the CDR3 DNA reads TGTGCCAGCAAAGGGGGTACGAACACCGGGGAGCTGTTTTTT.

The genes are TRBV29-1 and TRBJ2-5; TRBD1 is a possible D gene (5 bases). CDR3 size: 13 residues. Germline V gene sequence: CDR1 SQVTM, CDR2 ANQGSEA. Trimming left V 3 bases short and J 2 bases short, with 10 bases between. CDR3 nucleotide sequence: TGCAGCGTTGAGCGTCAGGGTCAAGAGACCCAGTACTTC. Translated: CSVERQGQETQYF.

The gene calls are TRBV11-2 and TRBJ2-4, with TRBD2 identical over 11 bases. After removal of 0 bases from V and 1 base from J, the junction contained 5 bases not matched to a gene. The CDR3 extends over 18 amino acids. CDR1 and CDR2 from the germline V gene are SGHAT and FQNNGV. DNA of the CDR3: TGTGCCAGCAGCTTAGAAGGTGCTAGCGGGAGGGCCAAAAACATTCAGTACTTC. Its protein product is CASSLEGASGRAKNIQYF.

The chain joins TRBV9 to TRBJ1-3; TRBD1 aligns across 10 bases. The V segment lost 4 bases and the J segment 8 bases; nucleotides outside the gene matches: 18. CDR1 is SGDLS and CDR2 is YYNGEE in the germline V gene. The CDR3 has 18 residues. CDR3 residues: CASSPHPRIGDRGHTIYF. The CDR3 bases are TGTGCCAGCAGCCCACACCCTCGTATAGGGGACAGGGGACACACCATATATTTT.

V and J are TRBV5-1 and TRBJ1-1; 7 nucleotides line up with TRBD1. V lost 7 bases and J lost 8; bases outside the gene matches: 5. This CDR3 region has 11 residues. The germline CDR1 and CDR2 sequences are SGHRS and YFSETQ. CDR3 residues: CASRRQGEAFF. The CDR3 DNA sequence: TGCGCCAGCCGAAGACAGGGCGAAGCTTTCTTT.

This clone was seen a few times. The genes are TRBV6-6 and TRBJ1-4; D perhaps matches TRBD1 (6 bases). CDR1 and CDR2 (germline): MNHNY, SVGAGI (reference sequence). V was shortened by 4 bases and J by 0 bases, with 9 bases between the two germline ends. CDR3 length: 15 amino acids. This CDR3 reads CASSLDSSTNEKLFF. The CDR3, as DNA: TGTGCCAGCAGTTTGGACAGTTCAACTAATGAAAAACTGTTTTTT.

The chain carries TRBV9 and TRBJ2-2; TRBD2 aligns across 11 bases. V shed 4 bases, J shed 4 bases, and the junction held 3 bases outside the gene matches. This CDR3 spans 15 amino acids. Germline values: CDR1 SGDLS, CDR2 YYNGEE. CDR3 nucleotide sequence: TGTGCCAGCAGCACCGGACTAGCGGGCACCGGGGAGCTGTTTTTT. Translating gives CASSTGLAGTGELFF.

This chain links TRBV18 with TRBJ2-7; D perhaps matches TRBD2 (6 bases). The germline CDR1 and CDR2 sequences are KGHSH and LQKENI. CDR3 length: 13 amino acids. V was clipped by 5 bases and J by 3 bases, with 11 bases between them. The CDR3 region is CASSGGIDYEQYF. CDR3 bases: TGTGCCAGCTCAGGGGGGATTGACTACGAGCAGTACTTC.

This sequence joins TRBV7-3 and TRBJ1-1; TRBD1 aligns across 8 bases. Germline V CDR1 and CDR2: SGHTA, FQGTGA. This CDR3 contains 14 residues. The J segment lost 1 base and the V segment lost 5 bases, leaving 3 bases of the junction unmatched. DNA of the CDR3: TGTGCCAGCAGCCAAGGACAGGGGAACACTGAAGCTTTCTTT. Its protein product is CASSQGQGNTEAFF.

V gene TRBV5-6 combines with J gene TRBJ1-1; possibly TRBD1 for D (5 bases). Germline lookup yields CDR1 SGHDT and CDR2 YYEEEE. This CDR3 spans 14 amino acids. The V gene lost 0 bases and the J gene lost 3 bases, with 9 bases spanning the gap. This chain's CDR3 is CASSLAGYDTEAFF. CDR3 DNA sequence: TGTGCCAGCAGCTTGGCAGGGTACGACACTGAAGCTTTCTTT.

This chain joins TRBV6-5 and TRBJ1-2; D possibly corresponds to TRBD1 (6 bases). The CDR3 spans 15 residues. CDR1 and CDR2 (germline): MNHEY, SVGAGI. V gave up 0 bases and J gave up 8 bases, with 16 bases separating them. The CDR3 spells CASSYSRTAPGGYTF. In DNA, the CDR3 is TGTGCCAGCAGTTACTCCCGGACAGCCCCAGGGGGCTACACCTTC.

This clone was observed a few times. The J gene is TRBJ1-5, the V gene TRBV6-1; weak D call: TRBD1 (5 bases). CDR1 and CDR2 from the germline V gene are MNHNS and SASEGT. The CDR3 has 14 residues. With 5 bases removed from V and 6 bases from J, the gap between germline ends came to 14 bases. CDR3 sequence: CASSYGTGSQPQHF. CDR3 DNA: TGTGCCAGCAGTTATGGTACAGGTAGTCAGCCCCAGCATTTT.